Included here is one T cell receptor beta chain sequence, with context. This clonotype was counted ten times or more. No antigen is known for it. The input lacks base qualities; no much larger clone sits a single base away. The sample comes from a study of human T cells and chemical hapten exposure (dated by TCRdb to the early 2020s). For the study in its entirety: For sensitization, 2% DPC in acetone was applied to a 2 cm by 2 cm area of upper inner arm skin. Blood samples were taken from patients before sensitization (week 0) and then at 2, 6 and about 24 weeks after DPC sensitization. Throughout the approximately 23-week study period, patients were also given weekly therapeutic DPC doses on the scalp. This study followed changes in the peripheral blood TCR repertoire in vivo during primary and secondary sensitization of alopecia patients to the hapten diphenylcyclopropenone (DPC). The patient cohort, mostly female, included alopecia areata with under or over 50% scalp involvement, alopecia totalis and alopecia universalis. Libraries were pooled for sequencing, and variation in per-sample TCR yields was attributed mainly to small differences in library volumes within the pool. Under 30 alopecia patients gave blood for TCR sequencing at one to four time points (pre-sensitization, 2, 6 and 24 weeks). Patch testing was performed on the upper back with Finn chambers containing 0.01% DPC, and the patch tests were scored after 6 days according to International Contact Dermatitis Research Group standards. Broad study findings and their caveats: No change with DPC sensitization was found in the number of TCRs above 1 in 1000 frequency, and no evidence of global repertoire structure alterations was found. Repeated subsampling changed both the strength of the expansion versus patch-test correlation and the threshold at which that correlation became significant. Compared with pre-sensitization or healthy control sets, expanded TCRs formed significantly more large CDR3 similarity clusters, which is consistent with antigen-driven responses. Because all patients had alopecia, a presumed autoimmune disease, the immune response of the patients might differ from that of healthy individuals. A positive correlation was found between the number of PT1 expanded TCRs and patch test score, with significance reached at thresholds 8, 16 and 32 but not 4.

Clipping removes 1 base from V and 8 bases from J, with 4 as the unmatched junction base count. Looking up the germline V gene (reference sequence) yields CDR1 LGHDT and CDR2 YNNKEL. The CDR3 measures 14 amino acids from cysteine to phenylalanine. Of all the DNA, just the CDR3 is kept, 42 bases in frame from base 1. The library came from RACE. TCRdb records NextSeq 500 as the sequencer. Library preparation attached unique molecular identifiers to individual cDNA molecules for quantitative, reproducible TCR counting. From each blood RNA sample, both TCR alpha and TCR beta chains were sequenced. On the authors' methods: The median number of TCRs per sample was roughly 94,000, ranging from about 23,224 to 690,600. The Decombinator software suite was used to annotate V, J and CDR3 in the TCR reads. To make PS versus PT1 abundance plots, every sample was subsampled to the same number of TCRs (28,000). Expanded TCRs were defined as absent before sensitization and observed at least eight times at the 2-week time point. The raw public reads went through TCRdb reprocessing: fastp at Q25, MiXCR clone calling, in-frame beta chains kept. Here each entry gathers all rows of one CDR3 protein and keeps the most common genes and DNA. Here the V and J calls rest on TCRdb's processing, not on the authors' analysis. Recorded for this sample are more than 65,000 distinct CDR3 sequences; around 7% of them occurred a single time. About 1.6% of the sample is taken by the ten largest.

The label giving this sample's time point can be read as: patch test 1, 2 weeks after DPC sensitization. What this sample's treatment or condition label stands for: therapeutic diphenylcyclopropenone sensitization with weekly scalp DPC. At every patch-test visit, the blood draw took place before the patch test was put on. Patients were considered eligible if aged 18 to 70, diagnosed with alopecia and deemed suitable for DPC therapy, and patients were excluded if pregnant. Total RNA was extracted from unfractionated whole blood that had been collected in Tempus Blood RNA tubes. The TCR originated in a woman aged 25 to 39 with alopecia areata. Some clones in this sample may be carry-over from other donors' samples. The chain uses TRBV3-1 and TRBJ1-1; TRBD1 matches 10 bases in the middle. This sample comprised whole blood, obtained in connection with sensitization to the hapten diphenylcyclopropenone (DPC). The DNA reads TGTGCCAGCAGCCAAGGGACAGGGGGAGGAGAAGCTTTCTTT. Its translation reads: CASSQGTGGGEAFF.